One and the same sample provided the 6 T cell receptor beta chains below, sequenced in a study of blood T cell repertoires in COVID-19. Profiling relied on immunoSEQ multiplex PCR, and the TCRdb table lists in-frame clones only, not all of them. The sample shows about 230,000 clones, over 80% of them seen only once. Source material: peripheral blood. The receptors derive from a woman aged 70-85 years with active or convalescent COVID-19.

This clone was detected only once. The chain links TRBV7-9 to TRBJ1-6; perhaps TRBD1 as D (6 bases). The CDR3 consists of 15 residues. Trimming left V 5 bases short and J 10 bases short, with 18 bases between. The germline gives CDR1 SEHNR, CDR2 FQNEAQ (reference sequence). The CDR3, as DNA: TGTGCCAGCAGCCACTTACAGGGAAGGGCATCACCCCTCCACTTT. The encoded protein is CASSHLQGRASPLHF.

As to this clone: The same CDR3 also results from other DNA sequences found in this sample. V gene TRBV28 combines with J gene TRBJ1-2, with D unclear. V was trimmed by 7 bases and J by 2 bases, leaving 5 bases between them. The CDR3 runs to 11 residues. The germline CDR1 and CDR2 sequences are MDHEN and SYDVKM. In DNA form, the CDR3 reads TGTGCCAGCACCTCGAACTATGGCTACACCTTC. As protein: CASTSNYGYTF.

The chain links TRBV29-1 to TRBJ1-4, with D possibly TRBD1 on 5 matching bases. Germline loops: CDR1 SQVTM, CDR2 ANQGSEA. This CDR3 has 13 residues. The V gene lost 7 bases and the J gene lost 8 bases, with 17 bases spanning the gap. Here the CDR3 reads CSASRDWDEKLFF. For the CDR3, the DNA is TGCAGCGCTAGCCGGGACTGGGACGAAAAACTGTTTTTT.

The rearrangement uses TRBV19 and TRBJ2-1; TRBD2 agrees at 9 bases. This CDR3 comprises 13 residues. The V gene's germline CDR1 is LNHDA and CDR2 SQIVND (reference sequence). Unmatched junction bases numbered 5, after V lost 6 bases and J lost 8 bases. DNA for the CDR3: TGTGCCAGTAGGCGGGAGGGGGGGGATGAGCAGTTCTTC. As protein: CASRREGGDEQFF.

CDR3 DNA sequence: TGTGCCAGCAGCATGCTCCAAGTAGTTGGCTACACCTTC. Amino acid sequence: CASSMLQVVGYTF. The chain recombines TRBV13 with TRBJ1-2, with D unclear. Trimming removed 5 bases at V and 7 bases at J, with 14 bases between. There are 13 residues in the CDR3. CDR1 and CDR2 (germline): PRHDT, FYEKMQ (reference sequence).

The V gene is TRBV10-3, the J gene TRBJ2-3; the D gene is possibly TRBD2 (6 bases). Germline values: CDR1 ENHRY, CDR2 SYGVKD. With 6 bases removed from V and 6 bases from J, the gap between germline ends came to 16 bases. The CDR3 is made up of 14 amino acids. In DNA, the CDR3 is TGTGCCATCAGCGGGGACTTAGCCGGGGATACGCAGTATTTT. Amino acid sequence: CAISGDLAGDTQYF.